A selection of T cell receptor beta chains follows, all from one sample in a study of shared clonotypes between healthy human individuals. Clones were read by immunoSEQ multiplex PCR, and TCRdb kept only the in-frame ones, dropping some. The sample carries 1.4 million or so clones, less than 99% recorded once. Sequenced sample: naive CD4+ T cells sorted from blood. The origin of the receptors is a man under 40 in good health. Each CDR3 is given with its conserved first and last residue. A D gene is named only where the DNA matches it firmly. Clone size is given for some rows only: seen once, a few or many times, or a class if the clone is expanded.

>TRBJ1-5|-|TRBV28|once
TGTGCCAGCAGACTGAGTTGGTGGAGGGGGGACCATCAGCCCCAGCATTTT
CASRLSWWRGDHQPQHF
>TRBJ2-3|TRBD2|TRBV6-5|-
TGTGCCAGCAAAAAACTAGCGGGGGGCACAGATACGCAGTATTTT
CASKKLAGGTDTQYF
>TRBJ2-7|-|TRBV5-1|-
TGCGCCAGCAGCGCCACCGGGTCATACTCCTACGAGCAGTACTTC
CASSATGSYSYEQYF
>TRBJ1-2|TRBD1|TRBV20-1|-
TGCAGTGCCGGACAGGGCTATGGCTACACCTTC
CSAGQGYGYTF
>TRBJ1-2|TRBD1|TRBV30|-
TGTGCCTGGAGTCGGGACAGCTATGGCTACACCTTC
CAWSRDSYGYTF
>TRBJ1-5|-|TRBV7-8|once
TGTGCCAGCAGCTTAGCAAATGTGAGAAGTAGCAATCAGCCCCAGCATTTT
CASSLANVRSSNQPQHF
>TRBJ1-1|-|TRBV11-1|-
TGTGCCAGCAGCCAATTACGCACTGAAGCTTTCTTT
CASSQLRTEAFF
>TRBJ2-1|TRBD1|TRBV6-6|-
TGTGCCAGCAGTTACAGCATGGGTAGGGGGCATGAGCAGTTCTTC
CASSYSMGRGHEQFF
>TRBJ2-7|-|TRBV7-2|-
TGTGCCAGCAGATTAAGACAGGGAGGTCCCTACGAGCAGTACTTC
CASRLRQGGPYEQYF
>TRBJ2-7|TRBD1|TRBV10-3|-
TGTGCCATCAGTGAGGGACAGGGTTACGAGCAGTACTTC
CAISEGQGYEQYF
>TRBJ2-1|TRBD2|TRBV5-1|-
TGCGCCAGCAGCTCCTTACCGGGACTAGCGGTCAATGAGCAGTTCTTC
CASSSLPGLAVNEQFF
>TRBJ1-5|-|TRBV5-5|-
TGTGCCAGCAGCTTGTTTTCCTCGGCAGATAGCAATCAGCCCCAGCATTTT
CASSLFSSADSNQPQHF
>TRBJ2-7|-|TRBV5-1|-
TGCGCCAGCAGCCCCCGGGACTCAGGCTCCTACGAGCAGTACTTC
CASSPRDSGSYEQYF
>TRBJ1-1|-|TRBV6-4|-
TGTGCCAGCAGACTCAACGGGGAAGCCACTGAAGCTTTCTTT
CASRLNGEATEAFF
>TRBJ2-3|TRBD2|TRBV30|-
TGTGCCTGGGCCGCGACAGCGGGAGTGGTAGATACGCAGTATTTT
CAWAATAGVVDTQYF
>TRBJ1-2|TRBD1|TRBV6-1|-
TGTGCCAGCAGTGAGGGGGCAGGGGGCAGGGGCTATGGCTACACCTTC
CASSEGAGGRGYGYTF
>TRBJ1-2|-|TRBV7-9|-
TGTGCCAGCAGCAATATAGCGCTGATGAGCTACTATGGCTACACCTTC
CASSNIALMSYYGYTF
>TRBJ2-7|TRBD2|TRBV5-4|-
TGTGCCAGCAGCTATACTAGCGGGAGATCCTACGAGCAGTACTTC
CASSYTSGRSYEQYF
>TRBJ2-3|-|TRBV5-1|-
TGCGCCAGCAGCCCCGGGATGGTTCCCATAATTAGCACAGATACGCAGTATTTT
CASSPGMVPIISTDTQYF
>TRBJ2-1|TRBD2|TRBV9|-
TGTGCCAGCAGCGTAATCAGCGGGAGATACAATGAGCAGTTCTTC
CASSVISGRYNEQFF
>TRBJ2-5|-|TRBV9|-
TGTGCCAGCAGCGTAGGAGGCACCAGAGGGGAGACCCAGTACTTC
CASSVGGTRGETQYF
>TRBJ1-2|-|TRBV2|-
TGTGCCAGAGGACGGGGCTATGGCTACACCTTC
CARGRGYGYTF
>TRBJ2-1|-|TRBV9|-
TGTGCCAGCAGCGTATCTCCAGCGACGGGTGAGCAGTTCTTC
CASSVSPATGEQFF
>TRBJ2-1|-|TRBV5-1|-
TGCGCCAGCAGCTTGGAAATTGGCGGACAGCAGTTCTTC
CASSLEIGGQQFF
>TRBJ2-6|-|TRBV28|-
TGTGCCAGCTCCTCTGGGGCCAACGTCCTGACTTTC
CASSSGANVLTF
>TRBJ2-3|-|TRBV15|-
TGTGCCACCAGCAGAGATCGCAGTGCTAGTATTTTCACAGATACGCAGTATTTT
CATSRDRSASIFTDTQYF
>TRBJ2-5|TRBD1|TRBV25-1|once
TGTGCCAGCAGCAGAAGCCCGGGACAGGACCAAGAGACCCAGTACTTC
CASSRSPGQDQETQYF
>TRBJ2-7|TRBD1|TRBV5-6|-
TGTGCCAGCAGCTTAAGAGCGACAGGGCCCTACGAGCAGTACTTC
CASSLRATGPYEQYF
>TRBJ2-1|-|TRBV11-3|-
TGTGCCAGCAGCCCGGGGTCCGGGCTCAGCTCCTACAATGAGCAGTTCTTC
CASSPGSGLSSYNEQFF
>TRBJ2-1|-|TRBV18|-
TGTGCCAGCTCACCAGGAGGGGGCTCCTACAATGAGCAGTTCTTC
CASSPGGGSYNEQFF
>TRBJ2-1|-|TRBV14|-
TGTGCCAGCGCGGGGTACTACAATGAGCAGTTCTTC
CASAGYYNEQFF
>TRBJ2-7|TRBD2|TRBV7-3|-
TGTGCCAGCAGCCTAGCGGGAGGAGTGATTTACGAGCAGTACTTC
CASSLAGGVIYEQYF
>TRBJ1-1|-|TRBV11-2|-
TGTGCCAGCAGCGCCCGGAGGAACACTGAAGCTTTCTTT
CASSARRNTEAFF
>TRBJ1-5|-|TRBV18|-
TGTGCCAGCTCACCACCGGGCAGGGGAAATCAGCCCCAGCATTTT
CASSPPGRGNQPQHF
>TRBJ1-1|-|TRBV5-1|-
TGCGCCAGCAGCTTGGGATCCACTGAAGCTTTCTTT
CASSLGSTEAFF
>TRBJ2-1|TRBD2|TRBV5-6|once
TGTGCCAGCAGCTTGGGCCTAGCGGAATACAATGAGCAGTTCTTC
CASSLGLAEYNEQFF
>TRBJ2-2|-|TRBV29-1|-
TGCAGCGTTTCTTGGGTTCACGGGGAGCTGTTTTTT
CSVSWVHGELFF
>TRBJ2-7|-|TRBV2|-
TGTGCCAGCAGTGTTGAGACGAGCTCCTACGAGCAGTACTTC
CASSVETSSYEQYF
>TRBJ1-4|-|TRBV27|-
TGTGCCAGCAGTTTCAAGGGGAATAATGAAAAACTGTTTTTT
CASSFKGNNEKLFF
>TRBJ1-3|-|TRBV15|-
TGTGCCACCAGCAGAGATGGATCGACAGCCAGCTCTGGAAACACCATATATTTT
CATSRDGSTASSGNTIYF
>TRBJ1-2|-|TRBV30|-
TGTGCCTGGAGCGTCTTTTGGTATGGCTACACCTTC
CAWSVFWYGYTF
>TRBJ2-2|-|TRBV4-3|once
TGCGCCAGCAGCCAAGATCGGGGGACCGCCGGGGAGCTGTTTTTT
CASSQDRGTAGELFF
>TRBJ2-1|TRBD1|TRBV7-2|once
TGTGCCAGCAGCCCCGACAGGGGCGGGTACAATGAGCAGTTCTTC
CASSPDRGGYNEQFF
>TRBJ2-7|TRBD1|TRBV28|-
TGTGCCACCATCAGGGGGCTAGACCAATTCTACGAGCAGTACTTC
CATIRGLDQFYEQYF
>TRBJ2-7|-|TRBV4-1|-
TGCGCCAGCAGCCAACGCGCCTACGAGCAGTACTTC
CASSQRAYEQYF
>TRBJ2-7|-|TRBV5-1|-
TGCGCCAGCAGCTTGGCCGAAGGTCCCCACGAGCAGTACTTC
CASSLAEGPHEQYF
>TRBJ2-3|TRBD2|TRBV18|-
TGTGCCAGCTCCCGAAGAGGGACTAGCGGGAGTGATACGCAGTATTTT
CASSRRGTSGSDTQYF
>TRBJ2-7|-|TRBV4-2|-
TGTGCCAGCAGCCACCAAGAGGAACGGGGCTACGAGCAGTACTTC
CASSHQEERGYEQYF
>TRBJ2-1|-|TRBV18|-
TGTGCCAGCTCACCCTACACAAGCTCCTACAATGAGCAGTTCTTC
CASSPYTSSYNEQFF
>TRBJ1-2|-|TRBV5-6|-
TGTGCCAGCAGCTTGGCCGATAGACACTACTATGGCTACACCTTC
CASSLADRHYYGYTF
>TRBJ2-7|TRBD1|TRBV5-6|-
TGTGCCAGCAGCTTCGACAGGGTAAGCTCCTACGAGCAGTACTTC
CASSFDRVSSYEQYF
>TRBJ2-1|-|TRBV20-1|-
TGCAGTGCCACCTTTATCGAGGAGCAGTTCTTC
CSATFIEEQFF
>TRBJ1-5|TRBD1|TRBV28|-
TGTGCCAGCAGTTTAAGGGGACAGGGGAACAATCAGCCCCAGCATTTT
CASSLRGQGNNQPQHF